This passage covers 10 T cell receptor beta chains from one sample sequenced in a study of identical twins. TCRdb reprocessed the 5' RACE reads with MiXCR, giving one entry per CDR3 protein. The sample has some 1,600,000 distinct CDR3 sequences; roughly a third are singletons. The sample comprised cord blood. Receptors originate from a newborn girl in good health.

This clonotype was seen a handful of times. The chain uses TRBV4-1 and TRBJ1-4; 7 bases are shared with TRBD1. The CDR3 runs to 16 residues. Per the germline V gene, CDR1 is MGHRA and CDR2 is YSYEKL. The trim removed 4 bases at V and 3 bases at J, leaving 8 bases unmatched. DNA for the CDR3: TGCGCCAGCAGCCTGGAACCTGGGACAGCTAATGAAAAACTGTTTTTT. Its translation: CASSLEPGTANEKLFF.

The chain is built from TRBV12-3 or TRBV12-4 and TRBJ2-1; 8 bases match TRBD2. V lost 1 base and J lost 8; bases outside the gene matches: 4. CDR3 length: 14 amino acids. CDR3 protein: CASSLVGLAYEQFF. The CDR3 DNA reads TGTGCCAGCAGTTTAGTAGGACTAGCCTATGAGCAGTTCTTC.

CDR3 DNA: TGTGCCAGCAGTGACCCAGGGGGGTTTGGGGCCAACGTCCTGACTTTC. Residues: CASSDPGGFGANVLTF. The chain links TRBV13 to TRBJ2-6, with D tentatively TRBD1 (7 bases). Trimming removed 6 bases from V and 3 bases from J, with 15 bases in between. There are 16 residues in the CDR3. The V gene's germline CDR1 is PRHDT and CDR2 FYEKMQ (reference sequence).

The CDR3 DNA follows: TGTGCCAGCAGCTTACAGACTAGCGGGGGGGCCTCCAATGAGCAGTACTTC. Translation gives CASSLQTSGGASNEQYF. This chain uses TRBV7-2 with TRBJ2-7; 14 bases map to TRBD2. CDR1 is SGHTA, CDR2 FQGNSA, per germline. The CDR3 consists of 17 residues. V dropped 2 bases and J dropped 7; count of bases not matched to a gene: 10.

This clonotype was seen once. V gene TRBV5-1 combines with J gene TRBJ1-6, with D maybe TRBD1 (5 bases). The CDR3 totals 15 residues. V was pared by 4 bases and J by 3 bases, with 11 bases between. The germline V gene encodes CDR1 SGHRS and CDR2 YFSETQ. CDR3 nucleotides: TGCGCCAGCAGCCCACGGACAATCTATAATTCACCCCTCCACTTT. As protein: CASSPRTIYNSPLHF.

V gene TRBV24-1 combines with J gene TRBJ2-5; 7 nucleotides align to TRBD1. J lost 5 bases, V lost 4 bases, and 9 bases had no gene match. CDR1 KGHDR and CDR2 SFDVKD come from the germline V gene. The CDR3 consists of 15 residues. The CDR3 is CATSDPRQGSETQYF. The CDR3 nucleotides are TGTGCCACCAGTGACCCCCGACAGGGAAGTGAGACCCAGTACTTC.

This clonotype was found many times. CDR3 DNA: TGTGCCAGCAGTTTGGGCAGGGTGGGGTACGAGCAGTACTTC. This encodes CASSLGRVGYEQYF. V and J are TRBV12-3 or TRBV12-4 and TRBJ2-7, with D perhaps TRBD1 (5 bases). V shed 3 bases and J shed 4 bases, with 13 bases lying between them. The CDR3 has 14 amino acids.

This clonotype has more than one count but fewer than ten. V is TRBV5-1 and J is TRBJ2-4; no clear D. V shed 1 base and J shed 6 bases, with 14 bases lying between them. Germline V gene lookup returns CDR1 SGHRS and CDR2 YFSETQ. There are 15 residues in the CDR3. CDR3 DNA: TGCGCCAGCAGCTTGTCCACCCCTCCGGGAAACATTCAGTACTTC. It codes for CASSLSTPPGNIQYF.

J is TRBJ1-1 and V is TRBV5-1; D is uncertain. This CDR3 contains 14 residues. CDR1 SGHRS and CDR2 YFSETQ come from the germline V gene. With 2 bases removed from V and 1 base from J, the gap between germline ends came to 9 bases. The CDR3 region is CASSFGSGNTEAFF. In DNA form, the CDR3 reads TGCGCCAGCAGCTTCGGATCGGGGAACACTGAAGCTTTCTTT.

With respect to this clonotype: One junction end disagrees with the germline gene, perhaps due to a read error. The CDR3 region is CSATGTSGIDERFF. CDR3 DNA sequence: TGCAGTGCTACCGGGACTAGCGGCATCGATGAGCGGTTCTTC. The chain uses TRBV20-1 and TRBJ2-1; 11 nucleotides align to TRBD2. The CDR3 extends over 14 amino acids. Germline V gene sequence: CDR1 DFQATT, CDR2 SNEGSKA (reference sequence).